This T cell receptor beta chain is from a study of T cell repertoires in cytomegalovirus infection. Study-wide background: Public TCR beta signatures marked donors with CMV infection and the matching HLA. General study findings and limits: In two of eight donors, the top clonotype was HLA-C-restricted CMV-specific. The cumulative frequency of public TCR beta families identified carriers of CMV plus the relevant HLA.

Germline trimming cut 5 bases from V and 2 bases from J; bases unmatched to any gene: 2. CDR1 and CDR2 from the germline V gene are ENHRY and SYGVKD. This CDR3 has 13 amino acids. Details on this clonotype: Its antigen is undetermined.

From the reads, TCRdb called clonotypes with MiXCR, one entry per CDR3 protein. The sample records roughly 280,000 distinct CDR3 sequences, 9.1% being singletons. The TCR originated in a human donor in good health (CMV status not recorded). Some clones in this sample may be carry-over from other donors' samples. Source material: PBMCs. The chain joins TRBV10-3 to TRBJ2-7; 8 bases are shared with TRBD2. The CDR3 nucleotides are TGTGCCATCAGTAGCGGGGGAACCTACGAGCAGTACTTC. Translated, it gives CAISSGGTYEQYF.